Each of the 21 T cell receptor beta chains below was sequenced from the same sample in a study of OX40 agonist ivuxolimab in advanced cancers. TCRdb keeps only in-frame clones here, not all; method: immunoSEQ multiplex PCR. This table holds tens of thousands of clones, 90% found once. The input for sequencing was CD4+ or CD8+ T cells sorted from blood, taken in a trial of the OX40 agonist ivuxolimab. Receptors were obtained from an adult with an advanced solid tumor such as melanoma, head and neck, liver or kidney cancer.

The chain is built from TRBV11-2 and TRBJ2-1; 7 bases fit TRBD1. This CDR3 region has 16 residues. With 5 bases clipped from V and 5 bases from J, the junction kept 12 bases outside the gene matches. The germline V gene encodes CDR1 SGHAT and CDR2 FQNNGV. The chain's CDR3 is CASSTRQGLTDNEQFF. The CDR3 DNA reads TGTGCCAGCAGCACACGACAGGGTTTGACCGACAATGAGCAGTTCTTC.

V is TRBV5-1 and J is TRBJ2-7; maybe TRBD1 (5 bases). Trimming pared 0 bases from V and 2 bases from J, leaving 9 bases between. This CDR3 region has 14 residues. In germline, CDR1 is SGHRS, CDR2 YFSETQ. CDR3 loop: CASSLEGVPYEQYF. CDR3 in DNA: TGCGCCAGCAGCTTGGAAGGGGTGCCCTACGAGCAGTACTTC. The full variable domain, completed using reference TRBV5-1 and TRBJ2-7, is KAGVTQTPRYLIKTRGQQVTLSCSPISGHRSVSWYQQTPGQGLQFLFEYFSETQRNKGNFPGRFSGRQFSNSRSEMNVSTLELGDSALYLCASSLEGVPYEQYFGPGTRLTVT.

In DNA form, the CDR3 reads TGTGCCAGCTCACGGACAACGAGGGACACTGAAGCTTTCTTT. Amino acid sequence: CASSRTTRDTEAFF. The V and J genes are TRBV18 and TRBJ1-1; D might be TRBD1 (5 bases). Germline assignment: CDR1 KGHSH and CDR2 LQKENI. The CDR3 spans 14 residues. V shed 4 bases and J shed 3 bases, with 12 bases lying between them. The full variable domain, its missing parts supplied by reference TRBV18 and TRBJ1-1, is NAGVMQNPRHLVRRRGQEARLRCSPMKGHSHVYWYRQLPEEGLKFMVYLQKENIIDESGMPKERFSAEFPKEGPSILRIQQVVRGDSAAYFCASSRTTRDTEAFFGQGTRLTVV.

CDR3 amino acids: CASSYGQYSNSPLHF. The DNA for the CDR3 is TGTGCCAGCAGTTACGGACAGTACTCTAATTCACCCCTCCACTTT. This chain connects TRBV6-5 to TRBJ1-6, with a possible D match to TRBD1 (6 bases). This CDR3 spans 15 amino acids. Germline V lookup: CDR1 MNHEY, CDR2 SVGAGI. V was cut by 2 bases and J by 6 bases, with 11 bases left in between.

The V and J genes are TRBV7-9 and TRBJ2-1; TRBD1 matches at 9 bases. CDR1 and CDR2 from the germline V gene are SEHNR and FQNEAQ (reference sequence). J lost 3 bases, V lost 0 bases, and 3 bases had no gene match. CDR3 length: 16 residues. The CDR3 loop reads CASSLAPGQGYNEQFF. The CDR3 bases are TGTGCCAGCAGCTTAGCGCCGGGACAGGGCTACAATGAGCAGTTCTTC.

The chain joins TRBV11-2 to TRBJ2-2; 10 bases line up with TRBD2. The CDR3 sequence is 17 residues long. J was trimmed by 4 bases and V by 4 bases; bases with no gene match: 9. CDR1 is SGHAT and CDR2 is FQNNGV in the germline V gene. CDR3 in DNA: TGTGCCAGCAGCTCCCCAATAGCGGGGGGCCCCACCGGGGAGCTGTTTTTT. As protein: CASSSPIAGGPTGELFF.

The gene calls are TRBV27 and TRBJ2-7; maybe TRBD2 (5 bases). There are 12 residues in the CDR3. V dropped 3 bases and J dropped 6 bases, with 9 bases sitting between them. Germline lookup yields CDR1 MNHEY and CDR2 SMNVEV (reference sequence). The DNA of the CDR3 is TGTGCCAGCAGTTTGGCGGGCGCCGAGCAGTACTTC. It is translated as CASSLAGAEQYF.

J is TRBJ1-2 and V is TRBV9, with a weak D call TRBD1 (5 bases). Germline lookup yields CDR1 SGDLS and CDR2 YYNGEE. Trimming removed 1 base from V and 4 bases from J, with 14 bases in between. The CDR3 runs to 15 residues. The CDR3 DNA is TGTGCCAGCAGCGTAAGTTTCACAGGTATCTATGGCTACACCTTC. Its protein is CASSVSFTGIYGYTF.

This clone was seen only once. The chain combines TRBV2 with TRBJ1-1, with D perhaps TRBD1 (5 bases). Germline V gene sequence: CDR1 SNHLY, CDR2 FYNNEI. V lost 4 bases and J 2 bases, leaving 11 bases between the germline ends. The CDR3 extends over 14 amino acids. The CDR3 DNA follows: TGTGCCAGCAGTGTTATAGACAGTAACACTGAAGCTTTCTTT. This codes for CASSVIDSNTEAFF.

CDR3 DNA: TGTGCCAGTAGTGGTAATAATTCACCCCTCCACTTT. Translating it yields CASSGNNSPLHF. This chain links TRBV27 with TRBJ1-6, with D unresolved. V dropped 9 bases and J dropped 5 bases, with 8 bases sitting between them. The CDR3 has 12 amino acids. CDR1 is MNHEY and CDR2 is SMNVEV in the germline V gene (reference sequence).

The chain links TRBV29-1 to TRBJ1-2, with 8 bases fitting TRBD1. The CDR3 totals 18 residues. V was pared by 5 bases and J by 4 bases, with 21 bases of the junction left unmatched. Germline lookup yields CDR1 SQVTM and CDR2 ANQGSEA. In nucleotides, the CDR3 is TGCAGCGTTTTTGCCAAATCGATAGACAGGGGCTCGTCCTATGGCTACACCTTC. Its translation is CSVFAKSIDRGSSYGYTF.

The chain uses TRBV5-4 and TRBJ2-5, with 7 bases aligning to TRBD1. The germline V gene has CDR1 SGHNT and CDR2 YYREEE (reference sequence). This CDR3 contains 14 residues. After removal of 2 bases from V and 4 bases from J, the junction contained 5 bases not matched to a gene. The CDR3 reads CASSFYRGAETQYF. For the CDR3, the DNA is TGTGCCAGCAGCTTTTACAGGGGTGCAGAGACCCAGTACTTC. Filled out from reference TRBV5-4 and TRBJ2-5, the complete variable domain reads ETGVTQSPTHLIKTRGQQVTLRCSSQSGHNTVSWYQQALGQGPQFIFQYYREEENGRGNFPPRFSGLQFPNYSSELNVNALELDDSALYLCASSFYRGAETQYFGPGTRLLVL.

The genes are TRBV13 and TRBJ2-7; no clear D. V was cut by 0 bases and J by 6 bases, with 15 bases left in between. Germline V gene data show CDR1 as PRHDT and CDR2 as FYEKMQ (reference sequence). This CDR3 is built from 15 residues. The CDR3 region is CASSLGRYGAREQYF. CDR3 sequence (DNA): TGTGCCAGCAGCTTAGGCCGCTACGGAGCCCGCGAGCAGTACTTC.

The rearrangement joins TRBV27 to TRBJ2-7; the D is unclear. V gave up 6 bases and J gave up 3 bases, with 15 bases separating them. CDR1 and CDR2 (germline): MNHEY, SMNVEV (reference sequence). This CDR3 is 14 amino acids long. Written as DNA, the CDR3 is TGTGCCAGCAGCCAGGACGGGTACTACTACGAGCAGTACTTC. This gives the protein CASSQDGYYYEQYF.

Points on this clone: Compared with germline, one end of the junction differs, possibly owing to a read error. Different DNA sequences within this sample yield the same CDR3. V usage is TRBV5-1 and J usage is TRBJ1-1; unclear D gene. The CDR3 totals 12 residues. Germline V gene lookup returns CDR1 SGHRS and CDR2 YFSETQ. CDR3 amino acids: CASRLGNTEAFF. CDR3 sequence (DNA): TGCGCCAGCAGATTGGGAAACACTGAAGCTTTCTTT.

CDR3 loop: CASSQVAGGGETQYF. The CDR3 DNA is TGCGCCAGCAGCCAAGTCGCAGGGGGTGGAGAGACCCAGTACTTC. The V gene is TRBV4-1, the J gene TRBJ2-5, with 7 bases fitting TRBD1. CDR3 length equals 15 residues. The germline V gene encodes CDR1 MGHRA and CDR2 YSYEKL. J was trimmed by 4 bases and V by 1 base; bases with no gene match: 6.

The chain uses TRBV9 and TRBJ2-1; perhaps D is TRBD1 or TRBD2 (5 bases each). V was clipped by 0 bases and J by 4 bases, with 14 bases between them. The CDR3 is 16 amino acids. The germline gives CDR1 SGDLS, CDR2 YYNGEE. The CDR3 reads CASSVGRGPGYNEQFF. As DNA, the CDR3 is TGTGCCAGCAGCGTAGGAAGGGGCCCGGGATACAATGAGCAGTTCTTC.

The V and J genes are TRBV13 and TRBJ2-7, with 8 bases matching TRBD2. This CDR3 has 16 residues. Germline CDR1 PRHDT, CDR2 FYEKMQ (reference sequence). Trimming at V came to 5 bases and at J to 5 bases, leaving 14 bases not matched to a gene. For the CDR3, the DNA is TGTGCCAGCAGCAACGATTTGGCGGGGGGTACCCACGAGCAGTACTTC. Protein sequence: CASSNDLAGGTHEQYF.

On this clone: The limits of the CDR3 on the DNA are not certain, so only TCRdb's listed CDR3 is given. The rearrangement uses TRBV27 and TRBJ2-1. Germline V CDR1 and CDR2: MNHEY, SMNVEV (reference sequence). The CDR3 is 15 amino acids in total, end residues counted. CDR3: CASSFGAGSYNEQFF.

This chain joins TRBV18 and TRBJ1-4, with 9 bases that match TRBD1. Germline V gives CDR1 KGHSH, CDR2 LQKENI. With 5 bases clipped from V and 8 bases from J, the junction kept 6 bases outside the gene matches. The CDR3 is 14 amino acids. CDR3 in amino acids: CASSKDRGREKLFF. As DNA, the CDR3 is TGTGCCAGCTCAAAGGACAGGGGTAGGGAAAAACTGTTTTTT.

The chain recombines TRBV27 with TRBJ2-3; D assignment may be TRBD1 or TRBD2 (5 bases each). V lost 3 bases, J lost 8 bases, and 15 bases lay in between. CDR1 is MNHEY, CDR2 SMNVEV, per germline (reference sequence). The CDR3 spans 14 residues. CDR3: CASSFGQGVGTQYF. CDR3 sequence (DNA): TGTGCCAGCAGTTTCGGGCAGGGAGTTGGTACGCAGTATTTT.